The clone carrying this T cell receptor beta chain was found a few times. The target antigen is unknown. CDR3 length equals 15 residues. Trimming removed 4 bases from V and 5 bases from J; junction bases left unmatched: 11. Germline CDR1 SNHLY, CDR2 FYNNEI. This entry is derived from a study of cytomegalovirus exposure and HLA in healthy donors. The study's findings and limits: Analysis was carried out at a later point, and it linked a missense DCLRE1C variant to TCR beta V- and J-gene trimming.

With 60 Vbeta and 13 Jbeta primers, the PCR was carried out. Libraries were prepared by immunoSEQ multiplex PCR; TCRdb keeps only in-frame clonotypes and omits some of them. The sample includes more than 90,000 clones, 65% to 75% of them seen just once. The gene calls are TRBV2 and TRBJ2-7; 7 bases are shared with TRBD2. The sample was PBMCs. This clonotype originated in a woman between 45 and 65 years old in good health and CMV-seropositive. Here the CDR3 DNA reads TGTGCCAGCAGTGTGGAGGGAGGGCGTATTAACGAGCAGTACTTC. This sequence encodes CASSVEGGRINEQYF.